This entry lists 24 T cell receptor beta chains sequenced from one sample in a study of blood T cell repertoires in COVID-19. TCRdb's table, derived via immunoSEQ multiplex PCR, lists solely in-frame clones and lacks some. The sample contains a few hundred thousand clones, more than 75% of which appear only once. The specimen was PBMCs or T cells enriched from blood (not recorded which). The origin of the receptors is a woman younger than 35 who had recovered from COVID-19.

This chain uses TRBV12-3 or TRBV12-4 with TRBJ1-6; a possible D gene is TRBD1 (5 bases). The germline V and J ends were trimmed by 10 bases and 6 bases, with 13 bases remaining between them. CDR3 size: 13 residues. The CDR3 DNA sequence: TGTGCCACCAGGGATGGGGCTAATTCACCCCTCCACTTT. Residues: CATRDGANSPLHF.

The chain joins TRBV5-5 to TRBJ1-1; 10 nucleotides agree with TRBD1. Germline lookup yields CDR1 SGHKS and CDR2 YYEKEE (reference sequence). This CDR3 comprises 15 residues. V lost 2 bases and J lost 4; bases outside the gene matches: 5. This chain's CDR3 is CASSFSGQGITEAFF. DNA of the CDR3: TGTGCCAGCAGCTTTTCGGGACAGGGGATCACTGAAGCTTTCTTT.

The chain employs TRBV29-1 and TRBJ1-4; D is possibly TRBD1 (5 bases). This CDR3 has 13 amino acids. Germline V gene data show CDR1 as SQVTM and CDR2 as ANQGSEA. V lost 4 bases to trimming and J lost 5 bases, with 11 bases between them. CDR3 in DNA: TGCAGCGTTGTAGTAGGGGAAAATGAAAAACTGTTTTTT. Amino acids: CSVVVGENEKLFF.

CDR3 amino acids: CASSWKLGQGGAETQYF. The CDR3 nucleotides are TGTGCCAGCAGCTGGAAACTAGGACAGGGAGGGGCAGAGACCCAGTACTTC. V gene TRBV13 combines with J gene TRBJ2-5; tentative D call: TRBD1 (8 bases). Germline V gives CDR1 PRHDT, CDR2 FYEKMQ (reference sequence). Trimming removed 4 bases from V and 4 bases from J, with 22 bases in between. The CDR3 spans 17 residues.

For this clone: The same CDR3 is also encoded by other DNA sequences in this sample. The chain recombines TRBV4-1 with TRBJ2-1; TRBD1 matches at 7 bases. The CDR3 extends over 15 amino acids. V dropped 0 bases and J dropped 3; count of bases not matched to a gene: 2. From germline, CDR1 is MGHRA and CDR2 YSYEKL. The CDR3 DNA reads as TGCGCCAGCAGCCAAGATGGGACAGACTACAATGAGCAGTTCTTC. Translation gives CASSQDGTDYNEQFF.

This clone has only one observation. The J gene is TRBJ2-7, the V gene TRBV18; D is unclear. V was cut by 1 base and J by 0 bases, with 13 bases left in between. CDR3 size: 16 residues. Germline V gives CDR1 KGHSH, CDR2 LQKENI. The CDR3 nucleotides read TGTGCCAGCTCACCACGAACATTCGCGGTCTCCTACGAGCAGTACTTC. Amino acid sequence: CASSPRTFAVSYEQYF. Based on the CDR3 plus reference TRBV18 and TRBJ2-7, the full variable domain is NAGVMQNPRHLVRRRGQEARLRCSPMKGHSHVYWYRQLPEEGLKFMVYLQKENIIDESGMPKERFSAEFPKEGPSILRIQQVVRGDSAAYFCASSPRTFAVSYEQYFGPGTRLTVT.

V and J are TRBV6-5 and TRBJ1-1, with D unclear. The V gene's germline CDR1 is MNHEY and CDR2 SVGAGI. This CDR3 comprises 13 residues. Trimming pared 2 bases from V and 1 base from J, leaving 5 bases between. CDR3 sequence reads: CASSYPGNTEAFF. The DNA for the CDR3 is TGTGCCAGCAGTTACCCGGGGAACACTGAAGCTTTCTTT.

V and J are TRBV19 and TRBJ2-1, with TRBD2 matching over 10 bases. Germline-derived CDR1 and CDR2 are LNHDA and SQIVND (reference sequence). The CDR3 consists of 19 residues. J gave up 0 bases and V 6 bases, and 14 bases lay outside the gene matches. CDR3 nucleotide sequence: TGTGCCAGTAGCCCCTATGGAACTAGCGGGACAAGCTCCTACAATGAGCAGTTCTTC. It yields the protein CASSPYGTSGTSSYNEQFF.

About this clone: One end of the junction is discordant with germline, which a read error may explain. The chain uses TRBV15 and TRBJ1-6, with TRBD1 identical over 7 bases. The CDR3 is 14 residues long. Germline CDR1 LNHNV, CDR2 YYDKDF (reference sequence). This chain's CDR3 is CATRLTGLNSPLHF. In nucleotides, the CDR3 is TGTGCCACCAGGTTGACAGGGCTGAATTCGCCCCTCCACTTT.

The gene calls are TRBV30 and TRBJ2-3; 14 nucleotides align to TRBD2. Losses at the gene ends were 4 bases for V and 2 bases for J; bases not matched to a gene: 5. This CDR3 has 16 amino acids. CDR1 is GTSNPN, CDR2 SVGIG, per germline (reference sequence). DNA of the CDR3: TGTGCCTGGACCCGGACTAGCGGGGGGCTCACAGATACGCAGTATTTT. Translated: CAWTRTSGGLTDTQYF.

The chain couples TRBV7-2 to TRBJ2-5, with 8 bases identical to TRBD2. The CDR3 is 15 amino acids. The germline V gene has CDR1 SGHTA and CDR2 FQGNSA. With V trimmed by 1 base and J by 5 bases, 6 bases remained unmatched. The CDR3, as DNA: TGTGCCAGCAGCTTAGGTGGCGGGGGGTATGAGACCCAGTACTTC. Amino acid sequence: CASSLGGGGYETQYF.

CDR3 protein: CASSYHTDTQYF. For the CDR3, the DNA is TGTGCCAGCAGTTATCACACAGATACGCAGTATTTT. The chain combines TRBV6-5 with TRBJ2-3; D gene ambiguous. With 3 bases removed from V and 2 bases from J, the gap between germline ends came to 3 bases. The length of the CDR3 is 12 residues. Per the germline V gene, CDR1 is MNHEY and CDR2 is SVGAGI.

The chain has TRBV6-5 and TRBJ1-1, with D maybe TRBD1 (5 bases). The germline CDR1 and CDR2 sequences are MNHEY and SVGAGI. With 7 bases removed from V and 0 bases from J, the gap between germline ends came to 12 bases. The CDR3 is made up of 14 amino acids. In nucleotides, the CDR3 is TGTGCCAGCACCCAGACGGGGGTGAACACTGAAGCTTTCTTT. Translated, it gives CASTQTGVNTEAFF.

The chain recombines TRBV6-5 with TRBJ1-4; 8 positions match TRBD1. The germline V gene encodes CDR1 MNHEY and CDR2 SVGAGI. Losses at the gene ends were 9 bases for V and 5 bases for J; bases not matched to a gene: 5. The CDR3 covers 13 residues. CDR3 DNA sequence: TGTGCCAGTGCACAGGGGGGGAATGAAAAACTGTTTTTT. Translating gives CASAQGGNEKLFF.

The CDR3 spells CASSIAGGQETQYF. DNA for the CDR3: TGTGCCAGCAGCATAGCGGGGGGCCAAGAGACCCAGTACTTC. This rearrangement joins TRBV5-4 to TRBJ2-5, with 10 nucleotides matching TRBD2. V lost 4 bases and J lost 1; bases outside the gene matches: 1. Looked up from germline, CDR1 is SGHNT and CDR2 is YYREEE (reference sequence). The CDR3 has 14 residues.

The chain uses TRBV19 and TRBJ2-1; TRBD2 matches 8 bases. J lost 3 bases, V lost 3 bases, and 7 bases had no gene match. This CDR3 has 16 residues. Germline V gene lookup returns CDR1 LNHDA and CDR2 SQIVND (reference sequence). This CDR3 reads CASSILSGEGYNEQFF. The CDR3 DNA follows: TGTGCCAGTAGTATTCTTAGCGGGGAGGGCTACAATGAGCAGTTCTTC.

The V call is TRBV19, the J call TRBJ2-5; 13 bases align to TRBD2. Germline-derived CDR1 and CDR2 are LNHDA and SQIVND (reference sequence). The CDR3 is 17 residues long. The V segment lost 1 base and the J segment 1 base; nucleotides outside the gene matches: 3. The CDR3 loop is CASSIGLAGGIQETQYF. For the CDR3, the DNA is TGTGCCAGTAGTATAGGACTAGCGGGGGGAATCCAAGAGACCCAGTACTTC.

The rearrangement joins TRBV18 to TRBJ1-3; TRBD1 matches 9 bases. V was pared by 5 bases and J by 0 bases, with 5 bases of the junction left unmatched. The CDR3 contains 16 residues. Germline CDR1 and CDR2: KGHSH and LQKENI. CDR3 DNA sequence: TGTGCCAGCTCAACCGGGACAGGGAGCTCTGGAAACACCATATATTTT. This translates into CASSTGTGSSGNTIYF.

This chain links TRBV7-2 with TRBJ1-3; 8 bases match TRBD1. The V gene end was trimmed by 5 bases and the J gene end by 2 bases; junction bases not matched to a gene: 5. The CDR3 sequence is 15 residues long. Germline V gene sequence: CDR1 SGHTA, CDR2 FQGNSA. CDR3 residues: CASSPGGTPGNTIYF. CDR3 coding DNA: TGTGCCAGCAGCCCAGGGGGCACTCCTGGAAACACCATATATTTT.

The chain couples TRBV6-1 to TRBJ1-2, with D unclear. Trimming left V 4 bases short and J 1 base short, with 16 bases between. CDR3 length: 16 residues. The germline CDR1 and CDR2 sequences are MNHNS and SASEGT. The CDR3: CASSGLGGPLNYGYTF. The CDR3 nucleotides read TGTGCCAGCAGTGGGTTGGGAGGGCCCCTTAACTATGGCTACACCTTC.

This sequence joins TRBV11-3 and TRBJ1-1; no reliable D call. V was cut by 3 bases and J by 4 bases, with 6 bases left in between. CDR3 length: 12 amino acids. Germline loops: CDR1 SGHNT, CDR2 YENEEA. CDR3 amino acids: CASSFTGTEAFF. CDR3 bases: TGTGCCAGCAGCTTCACGGGCACTGAAGCTTTCTTT.

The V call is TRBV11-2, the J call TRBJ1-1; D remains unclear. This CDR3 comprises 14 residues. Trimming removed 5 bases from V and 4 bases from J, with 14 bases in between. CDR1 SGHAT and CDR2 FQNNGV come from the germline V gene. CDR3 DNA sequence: TGTGCCAGCAGCACTAATGGCCGAAGCACTGAAGCTTTCTTT. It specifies CASSTNGRSTEAFF.

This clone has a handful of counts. The CDR3 region is CATSDSRTLQPQHF. Here the CDR3 DNA reads TGTGCCACCAGTGATTCGAGAACCCTTCAGCCCCAGCATTTT. The chain combines TRBV24-1 with TRBJ1-5, with no clear D. Trimming left V 2 bases short and J 6 bases short, with 10 bases between. This CDR3 spans 14 amino acids. From germline, CDR1 is KGHDR and CDR2 SFDVKD.

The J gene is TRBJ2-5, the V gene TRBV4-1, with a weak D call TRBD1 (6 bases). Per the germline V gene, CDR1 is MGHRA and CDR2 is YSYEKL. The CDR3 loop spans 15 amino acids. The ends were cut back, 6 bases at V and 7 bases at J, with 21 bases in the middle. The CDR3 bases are TGCGCCAGCAGGGACAGATCGGACGACTTTCGGACCCAGTACTTC. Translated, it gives CASRDRSDDFRTQYF.